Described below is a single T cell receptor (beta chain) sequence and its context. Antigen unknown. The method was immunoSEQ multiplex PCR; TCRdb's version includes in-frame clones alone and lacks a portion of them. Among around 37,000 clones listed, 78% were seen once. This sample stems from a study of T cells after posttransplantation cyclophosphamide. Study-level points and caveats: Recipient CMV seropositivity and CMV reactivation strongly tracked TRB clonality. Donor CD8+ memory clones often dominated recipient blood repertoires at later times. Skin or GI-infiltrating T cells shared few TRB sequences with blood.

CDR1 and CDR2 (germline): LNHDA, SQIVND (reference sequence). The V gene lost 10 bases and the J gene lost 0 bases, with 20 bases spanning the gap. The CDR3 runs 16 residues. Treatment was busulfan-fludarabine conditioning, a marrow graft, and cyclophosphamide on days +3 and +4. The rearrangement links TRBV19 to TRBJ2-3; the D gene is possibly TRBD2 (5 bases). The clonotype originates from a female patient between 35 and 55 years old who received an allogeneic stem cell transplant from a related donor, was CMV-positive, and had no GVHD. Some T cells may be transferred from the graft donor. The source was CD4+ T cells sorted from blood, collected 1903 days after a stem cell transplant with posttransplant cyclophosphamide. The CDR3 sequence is CATTRRGASSTDTQYF. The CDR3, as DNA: TGTGCCACTACCCGACGGGGAGCATCTAGCACAGATACGCAGTATTTT.